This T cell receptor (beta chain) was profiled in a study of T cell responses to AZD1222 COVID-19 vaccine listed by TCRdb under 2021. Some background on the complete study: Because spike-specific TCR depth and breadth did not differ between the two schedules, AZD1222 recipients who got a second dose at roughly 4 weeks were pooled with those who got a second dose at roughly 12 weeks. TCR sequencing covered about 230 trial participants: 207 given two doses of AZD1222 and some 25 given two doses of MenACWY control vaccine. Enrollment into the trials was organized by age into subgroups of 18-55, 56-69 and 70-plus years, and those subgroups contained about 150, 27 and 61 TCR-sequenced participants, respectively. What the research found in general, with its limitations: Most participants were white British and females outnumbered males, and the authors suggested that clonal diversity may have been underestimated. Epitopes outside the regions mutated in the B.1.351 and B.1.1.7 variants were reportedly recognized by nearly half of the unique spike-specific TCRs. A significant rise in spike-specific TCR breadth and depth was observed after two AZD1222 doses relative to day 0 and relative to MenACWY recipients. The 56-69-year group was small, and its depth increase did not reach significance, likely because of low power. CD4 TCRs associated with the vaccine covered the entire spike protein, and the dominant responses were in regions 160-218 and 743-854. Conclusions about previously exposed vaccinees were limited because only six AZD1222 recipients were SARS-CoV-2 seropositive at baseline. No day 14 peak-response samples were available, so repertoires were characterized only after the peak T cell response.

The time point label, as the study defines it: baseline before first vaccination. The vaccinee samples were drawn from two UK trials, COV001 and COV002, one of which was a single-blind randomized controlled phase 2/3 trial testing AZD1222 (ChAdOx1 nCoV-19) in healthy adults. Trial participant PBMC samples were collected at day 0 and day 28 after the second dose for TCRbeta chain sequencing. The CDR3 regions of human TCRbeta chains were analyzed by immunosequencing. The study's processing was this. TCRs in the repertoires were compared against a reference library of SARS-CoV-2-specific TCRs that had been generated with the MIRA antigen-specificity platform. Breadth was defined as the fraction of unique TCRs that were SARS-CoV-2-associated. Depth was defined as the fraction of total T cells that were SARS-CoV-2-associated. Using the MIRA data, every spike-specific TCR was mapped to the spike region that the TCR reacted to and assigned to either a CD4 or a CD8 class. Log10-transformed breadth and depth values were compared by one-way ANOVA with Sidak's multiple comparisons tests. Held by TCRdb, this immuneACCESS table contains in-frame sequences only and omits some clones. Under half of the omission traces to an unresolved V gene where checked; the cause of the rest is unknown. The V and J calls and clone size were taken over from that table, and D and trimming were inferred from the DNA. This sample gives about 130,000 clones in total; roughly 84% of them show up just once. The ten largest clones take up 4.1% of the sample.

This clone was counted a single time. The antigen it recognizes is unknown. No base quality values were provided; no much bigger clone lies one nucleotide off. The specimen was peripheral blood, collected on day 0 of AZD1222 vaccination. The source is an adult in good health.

The CDR3 amino acid sequence is: CASSEATTGSSYNSPLHF. The DNA sequence is as follows: TGTGCCAGCAGTGAAGCGACGACAGGTAGCTCCTATAATTCACCCCTCCACTTT. This chain joins TRBV2 to TRBJ1-6; a tentative D call is TRBD1 (6 bases match). The cysteine opens and the phenylalanine closes a CDR3 of 18 amino acids. Just the 54-base CDR3 DNA is kept, in frame starting at base 1. The germline V gene supplies CDR1 SNHLY and CDR2 FYNNEI. Deletion took 0 bases off V and 0 bases off J, with a span of 12 bases between the germline ends.